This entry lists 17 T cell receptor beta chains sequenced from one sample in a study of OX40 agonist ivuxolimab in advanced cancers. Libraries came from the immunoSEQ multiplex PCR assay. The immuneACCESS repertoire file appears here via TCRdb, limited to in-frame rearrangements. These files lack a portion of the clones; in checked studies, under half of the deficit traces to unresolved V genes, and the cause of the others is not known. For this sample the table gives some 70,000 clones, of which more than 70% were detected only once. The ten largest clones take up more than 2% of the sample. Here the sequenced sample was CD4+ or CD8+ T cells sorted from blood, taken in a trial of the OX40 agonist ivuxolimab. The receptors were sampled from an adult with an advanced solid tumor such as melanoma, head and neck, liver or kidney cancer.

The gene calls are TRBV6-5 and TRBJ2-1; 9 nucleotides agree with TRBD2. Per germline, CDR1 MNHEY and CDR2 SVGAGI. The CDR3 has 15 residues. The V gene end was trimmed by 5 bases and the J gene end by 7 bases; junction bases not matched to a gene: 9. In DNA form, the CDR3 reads TGTGCCAGCAGTAAACTAGCGGGTACTAGGAATGAGCAGTTCTTC. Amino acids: CASSKLAGTRNEQFF.

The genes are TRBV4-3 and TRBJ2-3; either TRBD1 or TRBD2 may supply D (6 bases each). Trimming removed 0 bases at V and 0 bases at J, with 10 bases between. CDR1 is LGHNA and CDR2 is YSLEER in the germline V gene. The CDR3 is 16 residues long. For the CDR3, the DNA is TGCGCCAGCAGCCAAGAAGGGGGACTTAGCACAGATACGCAGTATTTT. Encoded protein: CASSQEGGLSTDTQYF.

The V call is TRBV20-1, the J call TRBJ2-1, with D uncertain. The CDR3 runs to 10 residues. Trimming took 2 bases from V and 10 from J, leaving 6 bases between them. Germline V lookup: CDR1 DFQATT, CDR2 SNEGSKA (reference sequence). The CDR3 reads CSARQVEQFF. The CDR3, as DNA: TGCAGTGCTAGACAGGTAGAGCAGTTCTTC.

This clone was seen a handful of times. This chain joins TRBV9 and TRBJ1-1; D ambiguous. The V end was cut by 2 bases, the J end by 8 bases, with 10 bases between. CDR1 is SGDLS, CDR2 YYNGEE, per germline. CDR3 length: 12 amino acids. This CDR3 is CASSVEVGEAFF. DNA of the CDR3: TGTGCCAGCAGCGTGGAGGTCGGGGAAGCTTTCTTT.

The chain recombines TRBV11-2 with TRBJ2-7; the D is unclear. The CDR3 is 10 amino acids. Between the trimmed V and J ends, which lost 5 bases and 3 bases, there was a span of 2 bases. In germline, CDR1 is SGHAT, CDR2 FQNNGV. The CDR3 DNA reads TGTGCCAGCAGCAACTACGAGCAGTACTTC. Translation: CASSNYEQYF.

The CDR3 region is CASSLTGGWPQHF. The CDR3 region has the DNA TGTGCCAGCAGCTTGACAGGGGGTTGGCCCCAGCATTTT. The chain employs TRBV7-2 and TRBJ1-5, with 9 bases fitting TRBD1. Germline CDR1 reads SGHTA; CDR2 reads FQGNSA. The CDR3 runs to 13 residues. J gave up 9 bases and V 3 bases, and 3 bases lay outside the gene matches.

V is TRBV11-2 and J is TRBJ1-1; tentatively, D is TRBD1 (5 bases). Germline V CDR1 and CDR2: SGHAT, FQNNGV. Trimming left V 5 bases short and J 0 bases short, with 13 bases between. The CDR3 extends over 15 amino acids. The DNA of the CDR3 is TGTGCCAGCAGCCTCCCGGGACTGATGAACACTGAAGCTTTCTTT. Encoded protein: CASSLPGLMNTEAFF.

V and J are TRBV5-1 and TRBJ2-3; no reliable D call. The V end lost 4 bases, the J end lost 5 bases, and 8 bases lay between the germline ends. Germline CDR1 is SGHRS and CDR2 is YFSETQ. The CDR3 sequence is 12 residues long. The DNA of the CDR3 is TGCGCCAGCAGCCAGCGAGGAGATACGCAGTATTTT. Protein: CASSQRGDTQYF.

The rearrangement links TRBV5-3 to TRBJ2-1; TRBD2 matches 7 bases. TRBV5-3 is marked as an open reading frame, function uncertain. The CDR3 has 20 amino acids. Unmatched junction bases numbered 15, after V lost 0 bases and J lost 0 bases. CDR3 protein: CARSLGLAGVCASSYNEQFF. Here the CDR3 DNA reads TGTGCCAGAAGCTTGGGTCTGGCGGGGGTCTGCGCGAGCTCCTACAATGAGCAGTTCTTC.

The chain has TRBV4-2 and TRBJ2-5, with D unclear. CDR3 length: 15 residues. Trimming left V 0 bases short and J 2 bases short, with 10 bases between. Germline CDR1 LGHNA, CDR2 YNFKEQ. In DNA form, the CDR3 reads TGTGCCAGCAGCCAAGATCGTCGTGTGCAAGAGACCCAGTACTTC. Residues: CASSQDRRVQETQYF.

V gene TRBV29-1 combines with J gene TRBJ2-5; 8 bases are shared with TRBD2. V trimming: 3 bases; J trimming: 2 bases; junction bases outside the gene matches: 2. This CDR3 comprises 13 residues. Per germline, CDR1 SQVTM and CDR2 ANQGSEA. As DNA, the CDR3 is TGCAGCGTTGACGGCGGGGGGCAAGAGACCCAGTACTTC. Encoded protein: CSVDGGGQETQYF. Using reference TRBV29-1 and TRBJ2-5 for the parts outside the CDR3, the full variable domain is SAVISQKPSRDICQRGTSLTIQCQVDSQVTMMFWYRQQPGQSLTLIATANQGSEATYESGFVIDKFPISRPNLTFSTLTVSNMSPEDSSIYLCSVDGGGQETQYFGPGTRLLVL.

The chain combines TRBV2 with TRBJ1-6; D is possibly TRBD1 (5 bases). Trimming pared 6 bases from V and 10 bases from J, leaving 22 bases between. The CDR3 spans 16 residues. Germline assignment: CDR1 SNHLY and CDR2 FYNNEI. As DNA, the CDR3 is TGTGCCAGCAGACGCCAGGCTGGAGGGGCAGGGTCACCCCTCCACTTT. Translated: CASRRQAGGAGSPLHF.

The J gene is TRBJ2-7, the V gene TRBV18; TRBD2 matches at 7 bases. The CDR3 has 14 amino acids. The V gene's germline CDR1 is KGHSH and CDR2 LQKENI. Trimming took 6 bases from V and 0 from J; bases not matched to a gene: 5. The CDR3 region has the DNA TGTGCCAGCTCCCCTAGCGGCCCCTCCTACGAGCAGTACTTC. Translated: CASSPSGPSYEQYF.

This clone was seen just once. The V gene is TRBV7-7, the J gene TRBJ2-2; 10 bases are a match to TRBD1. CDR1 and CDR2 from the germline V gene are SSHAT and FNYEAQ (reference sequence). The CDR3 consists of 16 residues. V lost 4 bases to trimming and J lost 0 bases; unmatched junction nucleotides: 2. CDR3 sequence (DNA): TGTGCCAGCAGCTCCGGGACAGGGGCGAACACCGGGGAGCTGTTTTTT. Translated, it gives CASSSGTGANTGELFF. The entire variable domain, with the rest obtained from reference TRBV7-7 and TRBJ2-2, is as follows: GAGVSQSPRYKVTKRGQDVTLRCDPISSHATLYWYQQALGQGPEFLTYFNYEAQPDKSGLPSDRFSAERPEGSISTLTIQRTEQRDSAMYRCASSSGTGANTGELFFGEGSRLTVL.

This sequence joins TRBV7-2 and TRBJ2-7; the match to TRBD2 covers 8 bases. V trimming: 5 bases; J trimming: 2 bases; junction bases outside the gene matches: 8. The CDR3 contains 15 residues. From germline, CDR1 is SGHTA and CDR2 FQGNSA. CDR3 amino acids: CASSRDTGLAYEQYF. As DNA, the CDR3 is TGTGCCAGCAGCCGCGACACGGGACTAGCCTACGAGCAGTACTTC.

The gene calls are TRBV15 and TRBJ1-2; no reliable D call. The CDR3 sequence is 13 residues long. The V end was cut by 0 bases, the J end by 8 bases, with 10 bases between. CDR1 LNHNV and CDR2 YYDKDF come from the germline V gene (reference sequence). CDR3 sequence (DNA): TGTGCCACCAGCAGAGAGACCTTTGGAGGCTACACCTTC. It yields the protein CATSRETFGGYTF.

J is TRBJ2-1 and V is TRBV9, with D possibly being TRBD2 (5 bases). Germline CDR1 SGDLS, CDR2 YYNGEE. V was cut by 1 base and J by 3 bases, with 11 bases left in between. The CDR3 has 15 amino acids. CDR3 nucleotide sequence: TGTGCCAGCAGCGTATCCTCCGGGAACTACAATGAGCAGTTCTTC. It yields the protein CASSVSSGNYNEQFF. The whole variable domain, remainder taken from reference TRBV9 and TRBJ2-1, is DSGVTQTPKHLITATGQRVTLRCSPRSGDLSVYWYQQSLDQGLQFLIQYYNGEERAKGNILERFSAQQFPDLHSELNLSSLELGDSALYFCASSVSSGNYNEQFFGPGTRLTVL.